These 9 T cell receptor beta chains came from one sample sequenced in a study of T cell responses to AZD1222 COVID-19 vaccine. Only in-frame clones appear in the TCRdb table, and some are missing; sequencing was by immunoSEQ multiplex PCR. The sample holds 100,000 to 150,000 clones; approximately 91% are singletons and the top ten take approximately 2%. The sequencing used peripheral blood, collected 28 days after the second AZD1222 dose. The origin of the receptors is an adult who received the AZD1222 COVID-19 vaccine.

The V call is TRBV18, the J call TRBJ1-3, with D uncertain. CDR1 and CDR2 from the germline V gene are KGHSH and LQKENI. Trimming stripped 6 bases from V and 1 base from J, with 10 bases between. CDR3 length: 14 residues. CDR3 protein: CASSLPGSGNTIYF. In DNA form, the CDR3 reads TGTGCCAGCTCCCTCCCGGGGTCTGGAAACACCATATATTTT.

The V call is TRBV7-2, the J call TRBJ1-6; unclear D gene. CDR1 and CDR2 (germline): SGHTA, FQGNSA. Trimming cost V 3 bases and J 7 bases, with 10 bases left between them. The CDR3 has 14 amino acids. DNA of the CDR3: TGTGCCAGCAGCTTCGGCCCAACCAATTCACCCCTCCACTTT. It translates to CASSFGPTNSPLHF.

The rearrangement joins TRBV5-1 to TRBJ2-5; TRBD1 matches at 7 bases. Looked up from germline, CDR1 is SGHRS and CDR2 is YFSETQ. The CDR3 has 13 residues. Trimming at V came to 4 bases and at J to 4 bases, leaving 4 bases not matched to a gene. The CDR3 DNA follows: TGCGCCAGCAGCCTCAGGGGGTCAGAGACCCAGTACTTC. Translated, it gives CASSLRGSETQYF.

This sequence joins TRBV5-1 and TRBJ2-5, with D perhaps matching TRBD2 (6 bases). Trimming stripped 0 bases from V and 6 bases from J, with 12 bases between. This CDR3 has 14 residues. Germline lookup yields CDR1 SGHRS and CDR2 YFSETQ. The CDR3 is CASSLELAVKTQYF. CDR3 coding DNA: TGCGCCAGCAGCTTGGAACTAGCAGTGAAGACCCAGTACTTC. The whole variable domain, filled in from reference TRBV5-1 and TRBJ2-5, reads KAGVTQTPRYLIKTRGQQVTLSCSPISGHRSVSWYQQTPGQGLQFLFEYFSETQRNKGNFPGRFSGRQFSNSRSEMNVSTLELGDSALYLCASSLELAVKTQYFGPGTRLLVL.

V usage is TRBV6-5 and J usage is TRBJ1-1; D might be TRBD1 (5 bases). With 0 bases removed from V and 5 bases from J, the gap between germline ends came to 13 bases. This CDR3 has 15 residues. CDR1 and CDR2 (germline): MNHEY, SVGAGI. In DNA, the CDR3 is TGTGCCAGCAGTTACTCGAGTCAGGGAGGGACTGAAGCTTTCTTT. Its protein product is CASSYSSQGGTEAFF.

The gene calls are TRBV30 and TRBJ1-2; D may be TRBD1 (5 bases). Looked up from germline, CDR1 is GTSNPN and CDR2 is SVGIG (reference sequence). The CDR3 totals 15 residues. Trimming pared 3 bases from V and 4 bases from J, leaving 18 bases between. The CDR3 DNA follows: TGTGCCTGGAGGCGTCCCGTGAGGGGACGCTATGGCTACACCTTC. It encodes CAWRRPVRGRYGYTF.

The rearrangement links TRBV5-1 to TRBJ1-1; possibly TRBD1 for D (6 bases). Germline V gene data show CDR1 as SGHRS and CDR2 as YFSETQ. V gave up 2 bases and J gave up 2 bases, with 10 bases separating them. The CDR3 spans 14 residues. In nucleotides, the CDR3 is TGCGCCAGCAGCTTCCGGGACATCAACACTGAAGCTTTCTTT. Protein: CASSFRDINTEAFF.

V usage is TRBV5-1 and J usage is TRBJ1-1; D not certain. The ends were cut back, 4 bases at V and 2 bases at J, with 15 bases in the middle. This CDR3 contains 15 residues. From germline, CDR1 is SGHRS and CDR2 YFSETQ. The CDR3 DNA is TGCGCCAGCAGCCCTGGATTGATTTCAAACACTGAAGCTTTCTTT. This gives the protein CASSPGLISNTEAFF.

The chain employs TRBV7-9 and TRBJ1-2; TRBD1 matches 12 bases. This CDR3 region has 14 residues. Germline CDR1 SEHNR, CDR2 FQNEAQ (reference sequence). Losses at the gene ends were 5 bases for V and 8 bases for J; bases not matched to a gene: 6. This chain's CDR3 is CASSRGQGAGGYTF. The CDR3 DNA follows: TGTGCCAGCAGCAGGGGACAGGGGGCTGGGGGCTACACCTTC.